The 24 T cell receptor beta chains below come from one sample, sequenced in a study of CD8 T cells in ankylosing spondylitis. One entry per CDR3 protein, called by TCRdb with MiXCR from the 5' RACE reads. This sample has some 240,000 distinct CDR3 sequences, with about 7% found just once. These receptors are not linked to any known antigen. Study outcomes and limitations: Seemingly distinctive of ankylosing spondylitis blood was a TCR beta motif formed by eight highly homologous variants.

The specimen sequenced was blood, either unsorted or a sorted T cell fraction (not recorded which). These receptors were taken from a male donor with ankylosing spondylitis.

This clonotype was detected many times. The genes are TRBV6-5 and TRBJ2-1, with D perhaps matching TRBD1 (5 bases). The CDR3 spans 13 residues. V dropped 1 base and J dropped 7 bases, with 8 bases sitting between them. CDR1 MNHEY and CDR2 SVGAGI come from the germline V gene. CDR3 DNA: TGTGCCAGCAGTTACTTTCAGGGAAATGAGCAGTTCTTC. It is translated as CASSYFQGNEQFF.

This chain connects TRBV11-2 to TRBJ2-3; 10 nucleotides line up with TRBD2. The CDR3 has 15 residues. Looked up from germline, CDR1 is SGHAT and CDR2 is FQNNGV. J gave up 5 bases and V 5 bases, and 7 bases lay outside the gene matches. In DNA form, the CDR3 reads TGTGCCAGCAGCCTTATAGGACTAGCGGTAGATACGCAGTATTTT. It specifies CASSLIGLAVDTQYF.

This clonotype appeared many times. The chain employs TRBV5-6 and TRBJ2-1; D is tentatively TRBD1 or TRBD2 (6 bases each). Germline-derived CDR1 and CDR2 are SGHDT and YYEEEE. Trimming took off 4 bases at V and 8 bases at J, with 22 bases between the two ends. The CDR3 spans 16 residues. The CDR3 DNA reads as TGTGCCAGCAGCCTGGAGGGGGACACAGGCCCTGATGAGCAGTTCTTC. Translated: CASSLEGDTGPDEQFF.

This clonotype turned up a few times. The rearrangement uses TRBV7-2 and TRBJ1-1; possibly TRBD1 for D (5 bases). The germline V gene has CDR1 SGHTA and CDR2 FQGNSA. With 5 bases removed from V and 7 bases from J, the gap between germline ends came to 17 bases. The CDR3 is made up of 14 amino acids. CDR3 nucleotides: TGTGCCAGCAGCACCTTAGGTGGGGCCGATGAAGCTTTCTTT. Translating gives CASSTLGGADEAFF.

This clonotype was picked up many times. This chain links TRBV28 with TRBJ2-1, with 8 bases aligning to TRBD1. Germline trimming cut 6 bases from V and 4 bases from J; bases unmatched to any gene: 14. The CDR3 consists of 17 residues. Germline V gene data show CDR1 as MDHEN and CDR2 as SYDVKM. CDR3 DNA: TGTGCCAGCAGGTCCCCAATCAGGGGGCAAGAGTACAATGAGCAGTTCTTC. Its protein product is CASRSPIRGQEYNEQFF. The whole variable domain, remainder taken from reference TRBV28 and TRBJ2-1, is DVKVTQSSRYLVKRTGEKVFLECVQDMDHENMFWYRQDPGLGLRLIYFSYDVKMKEKGDIPEGYSVSREKKERFSLILESASTNQTSMYLCASRSPIRGQEYNEQFFGPGTRLTVL.

This clonotype showed up many times. The chain links TRBV11-2 to TRBJ1-5; no reliable D call. The germline gives CDR1 SGHAT, CDR2 FQNNGV. CDR3 size: 15 residues. V gave up 1 base and J gave up 6 bases, with 13 bases separating them. DNA for the CDR3: TGTGCCAGCAGCTTAGGTGGGCGCGATGGTCAGCCCCAGCATTTT. It yields the protein CASSLGGRDGQPQHF.

This clonotype was recorded many times. J is TRBJ1-2 and V is TRBV10-3; 9 positions match TRBD1. Per germline, CDR1 ENHRY and CDR2 SYGVKD. The CDR3 contains 15 residues. V was clipped by 0 bases and J by 13 bases; unmatched bases: 12. The CDR3 loop is CAISESGTGWSTPTF. The CDR3 DNA follows: TGTGCCATCAGTGAGTCCGGGACAGGGTGGAGTACCCCCACCTTC.

CDR3 region: CASSQAGSYNEQFF. CDR3 nucleotides: TGCGCCAGCAGCCAAGCAGGGTCTTACAATGAGCAGTTCTTC. The chain couples TRBV4-1 to TRBJ2-1; TRBD1 is a possible D gene (5 bases). This CDR3 has 14 residues. Trimming removed 1 base at V and 4 bases at J, with 8 bases between. Germline V gene sequence: CDR1 MGHRA, CDR2 YSYEKL.

This clonotype was seen at least ten times. The chain joins TRBV5-6 to TRBJ1-1, with 7 bases aligning to TRBD1. Germline CDR1 reads SGHDT; CDR2 reads YYEEEE. The V gene end was trimmed by 4 bases and the J gene end by 5 bases; junction bases not matched to a gene: 2. This CDR3 has 12 residues. CDR3 amino acids: CASSAGGTEAFF. CDR3 nucleotide sequence: TGTGCCAGCAGCGCAGGGGGAACTGAAGCTTTCTTT.

The chain employs TRBV27 and TRBJ2-1, with 10 bases fitting TRBD2. This CDR3 has 18 residues. The V and J ends lost 6 bases and 2 bases, in that order; junction bases with no gene match: 13. Germline lookup yields CDR1 MNHEY and CDR2 SMNVEV (reference sequence). The DNA for the CDR3 is TGTGCCAGCAGACCCGGGACTAGCGTAACCTCTGCCTACAATGAGCAGTTCTTC. It translates to CASRPGTSVTSAYNEQFF.

This clonotype was counted ten times or more. The CDR3 is CASSFTLADEQYF. The CDR3 DNA is TGCGCCAGCAGCTTTACGCTAGCGGACGAGCAGTACTTC. The V gene is TRBV5-1, the J gene TRBJ2-7; 7 nucleotides match TRBD2. The CDR3 covers 13 residues. Per the germline V gene, CDR1 is SGHRS and CDR2 is YFSETQ. With V trimmed by 2 bases and J by 5 bases, 4 bases remained unmatched.

This clonotype occurred many times. The chain recombines TRBV6-5 with TRBJ2-3, with 9 nucleotides matching TRBD2. J gave up 4 bases and V 2 bases, and 4 bases lay outside the gene matches. This CDR3 region has 15 residues. Germline CDR1 and CDR2: MNHEY and SVGAGI. The CDR3 reads CASSYAGGLSDTQYF. The CDR3 bases are TGTGCCAGCAGTTACGCGGGGGGGCTATCAGATACGCAGTATTTT.

The rearrangement uses TRBV7-8 and TRBJ1-2, with D tentatively TRBD1 (5 bases). Germline-derived CDR1 and CDR2 are SGHVS and FQNEAQ. V lost 5 bases, J lost 5 bases, and 12 bases lay in between. The CDR3 has 13 residues. The CDR3 loop reads CASSPRDPYGYTF. CDR3 bases: TGTGCCAGCAGCCCTCGGGACCCTTATGGCTACACCTTC.

This clonotype was seen repeatedly, ten times or more. The chain employs TRBV6-5 and TRBJ2-3; TRBD2 agrees at 10 bases. The CDR3 extends over 15 amino acids. V was pared by 2 bases and J by 5 bases, with 4 bases of the junction left unmatched. The V gene's germline CDR1 is MNHEY and CDR2 SVGAGI. As DNA, the CDR3 is TGTGCCAGCAGTTACGACCTAGCGGGGGTAGATACGCAGTATTTT. Its translation is CASSYDLAGVDTQYF.

This clonotype has ten or more counts. The chain employs TRBV9 and TRBJ2-1, with TRBD2 matching 8 bases. Germline V gives CDR1 SGDLS, CDR2 YYNGEE. With V trimmed by 4 bases and J by 2 bases, 2 bases remained unmatched. CDR3 size: 14 residues. For the CDR3, the DNA is TGTGCCAGCAGCCGAGCGGGGGCCTACAATGAGCAGTTCTTC. This sequence encodes CASSRAGAYNEQFF. Complete variable domain (other parts from reference TRBV9 and TRBJ2-1): DSGVTQTPKHLITATGQRVTLRCSPRSGDLSVYWYQQSLDQGLQFLIQYYNGEERAKGNILERFSAQQFPDLHSELNLSSLELGDSALYFCASSRAGAYNEQFFGPGTRLTVL.

In this sample, this clonotype turned up many times. This chain links TRBV2 with TRBJ2-7; D uncertain. Trimming took 4 bases from V and 6 from J, leaving 10 bases between them. The CDR3 is 12 amino acids. Germline CDR1 reads SNHLY; CDR2 reads FYNNEI. In DNA, the CDR3 is TGTGCCAGCAGTGCCCCGAACTCCGAGCAGTACTTC. This gives the protein CASSAPNSEQYF.

This clonotype appeared many times. The CDR3 bases are TGTGCCAGCAGCCAAGGGGCAAGGGGCAAAAACATTCAGTACTTC. It specifies CASSQGARGKNIQYF. The chain has TRBV3-1 and TRBJ2-4; D is possibly TRBD1 (5 bases). CDR3 length: 15 residues. Trimming pared 1 base from V and 3 bases from J, leaving 10 bases between. Germline V CDR1 and CDR2: LGHDT, YNNKEL (reference sequence).

The table lists this clonotype with many counts. V usage is TRBV4-2 and J usage is TRBJ2-5; 8 bases align to TRBD2. V lost 1 base to trimming and J lost 1 base; unmatched junction nucleotides: 8. Germline V gene data show CDR1 as LGHNA and CDR2 as YNFKEQ. The CDR3 contains 17 residues. Here the CDR3 reads CASSQGAGGSSQETQYF. CDR3 in DNA: TGTGCCAGCAGCCAAGGGGCGGGAGGAAGTTCCCAAGAGACCCAGTACTTC.

This clonotype was picked up a small number of times. This chain uses TRBV4-1 with TRBJ1-2; 8 bases line up with TRBD1. V shed 4 bases and J 0 bases; nucleotides not matched to a gene: 4. Germline lookup yields CDR1 MGHRA and CDR2 YSYEKL. The CDR3 spans 15 residues. CDR3 sequence: CASSRQGKANYGYTF. The DNA of the CDR3 is TGCGCCAGCAGCCGACAGGGGAAAGCTAACTATGGCTACACCTTC.

This clonotype was recorded at least ten times. This rearrangement joins TRBV9 to TRBJ2-7; D is perhaps TRBD1 (8 bases). Trimming left V 4 bases short and J 6 bases short, with 20 bases between. There are 15 residues in the CDR3. Germline V gene lookup returns CDR1 SGDLS and CDR2 YYNGEE. This CDR3 reads CASSPGGGQVGEQYF. The CDR3 DNA reads TGTGCCAGCAGCCCTGGGGGGGGACAGGTAGGCGAGCAGTACTTC.

The chain has TRBV7-8 and TRBJ2-1; D uncertain. CDR1 is SGHVS, CDR2 FQNEAQ, per germline. The CDR3 covers 12 residues. V was pared by 5 bases and J by 16 bases, with 18 bases between. Here the CDR3 reads CASSPQRLSYFF. In DNA form, the CDR3 reads TGTGCCAGCAGCCCTCAGAGGTTGTCCTATTTCTTC. Looking up the rest from reference TRBV7-8 and TRBJ2-1 gives the full variable domain: GAGVSQSPRYKVAKRGQDVALRCDPISGHVSLFWYQQALGQGPEFLTYFQNEAQLDKSGLPSDRFFAERPEGSVSTLKIQRTQQEDSAVYLCASSPQRLSYFFGPGTRLTVL.

V gene TRBV20-1 combines with J gene TRBJ2-7; 11 positions match TRBD1. The CDR3 extends over 15 amino acids. The V gene end was trimmed by 0 bases and the J gene end by 5 bases; junction bases not matched to a gene: 6. CDR1 DFQATT and CDR2 SNEGSKA come from the germline V gene (reference sequence). For the CDR3, the DNA is TGCAGTGCTAGAGATCGGGACAGGGGGGCCAACGAGCAGTACTTC. Its translation is CSARDRDRGANEQYF.

This clonotype was seen repeatedly, ten times or more. V is TRBV12-3 or TRBV12-4 and J is TRBJ2-3, with TRBD2 identical over 11 bases. This CDR3 has 14 residues. The V and J ends lost 6 bases and 7 bases, in that order; junction bases with no gene match: 6. As DNA, the CDR3 is TGTGCCAGCAGACCGGGACTAGCGGTTAATACGCAGTATTTT. This sequence encodes CASRPGLAVNTQYF.

This chain links TRBV18 with TRBJ1-2; 7 bases are shared with TRBD1. With 3 bases clipped from V and 6 bases from J, the junction kept 7 bases outside the gene matches. Germline CDR1 reads KGHSH; CDR2 reads LQKENI. The CDR3 length is 14 residues. The CDR3 here is CASSPRQGNDGYTF. DNA of the CDR3: TGTGCCAGCTCACCTCGACAGGGCAACGATGGCTACACCTTC.